The clone carrying this T cell receptor (beta chain) was counted many times. Its antigen remains unknown. The CDR3 extends over 14 amino acids. The germline V gene encodes CDR1 SGHTA and CDR2 FQGNSA. V lost 5 bases to trimming and J lost 2 bases, with 12 bases between them. The data derive from a study of T cell repertoires in cytomegalovirus infection. Overall study context: Public TCR beta signature analysis indicated the presence of both CMV infection and matching HLA type.

TCRdb recomputed calls from the reads with MiXCR, one row per CDR3 protein. The sample consists of about 140,000 distinct CDR3 sequences, about 6.1% of them appearing once. General study points: CMV-specific TCR beta clonotypes restricted by HLA-C were the ones dominating the ex vivo response.

The chain carries TRBV7-2 and TRBJ1-1; TRBD1 might be the D (6 bases). The sequence was obtained from a human donor in good health (CMV status not recorded). Some clones in this sample may be carry-over from other donors' samples. Sequencing input: PBMCs. The CDR3: CASSAGQINTEAFF. In DNA, the CDR3 is TGTGCCAGCAGCGCCGGACAGATTAACACTGAAGCTTTCTTT.